This T cell receptor beta chain was observed in a study of T cells after yellow fever vaccination. TCRdb independently ran MiXCR on the 5' RACE reads; one entry per CDR3 protein. The sample has hundreds of thousands of distinct CDR3 sequences, roughly 4% seen once; the top ten hold about 20%. General observations from the study: Abundant clonotypes from the bulk population could contaminate FACS-sorted repertoires.

For this clonotype: Its cognate antigen is unknown.

The sequence came from a man between 18 and 35 years old who received the YFV17D yellow fever vaccine. The specimen comprised PBMCs, sampled on the day of the yellow fever booster vaccination.

The CDR3 reads CASSQRTGRPSYEQYF. The CDR3 DNA is TGCGCCAGCAGCCAACGTACAGGCCGACCTTCCTACGAGCAGTACTTC. The gene calls are TRBV4-3 and TRBJ2-7, with D possibly matching TRBD1 (5 bases). The ends were cut back, 2 bases at V and 1 base at J, with 15 bases in the middle. CDR1 is LGHNA and CDR2 is YSLEER in the germline V gene. The CDR3 contains 16 residues.